This T cell receptor (beta chain) comes out of a study of Ad26.COV2.S vaccination and SARS-CoV-2 variants. Study results and caveats: Spike-specific responses of CD8+ and CD4+ T cells were reported to display substantial breadth after vaccination.

Treatment: approximately 18 received Ad26.COV2.S at low or high dose, single or two shots; 5 received placebo; per-sample allocation not given. Collection of the samples took place on day 63 after the first injection of vaccine or placebo. A word on this clone: Its target is unknown.

Clones were sequenced by immunoSEQ multiplex PCR, and TCRdb holds only the in-frame ones, with some missing. The table shows roughly 320,000 clones, with more than 75% occurring only once. This TCR was recovered from a person aged 18-65 years who received the Ad26.COV2.S COVID-19 vaccine or a placebo. Material: peripheral blood, obtained in a trial of Ad26.COV2.S vaccine versus placebo.

In DNA, the CDR3 is TGTGCCACCCCACCCCAGGACGGGGGAGACTACAATGAGCAGTTCTTC. Its protein is CATPPQDGGDYNEQFF. This chain uses TRBV3-1 (or the pseudogene TRBV3-2) with TRBJ2-1; D possibly corresponds to TRBD2 (6 bases). Trimming took off 10 bases at V and 3 bases at J, with 22 bases between the two ends. This CDR3 has 16 residues. Per germline, CDR1 LGHDT and CDR2 YNNKEL (reference sequence).